The next 24 T cell receptor beta chains were all read from a single sample in a study of T cell repertoires in aging, cancer and after chemotherapy. A mixed TRB-A/B primer pool amplified rearranged TRB by multiplex touch-down PCR. Using its own MiXCR run on the multiplex PCR reads, TCRdb lists one record per CDR3 protein. This sample has approximately 8,800 distinct CDR3 sequences, with approximately 30% found just once. Peripheral blood genomic DNA, not sorted cells or RNA, was the template. Sequenced: blood. These receptors came from a human donor in good health.

This clonotype was detected a few times. This sequence joins TRBV27 and TRBJ2-4, with 12 bases aligning to TRBD2. V lost 2 bases, J lost 3 bases, and 11 bases stayed unmatched. The CDR3 sequence is 19 residues long. CDR1 is MNHEY and CDR2 is SMNVEV in the germline V gene (reference sequence). The CDR3 DNA reads as TGTGCCAGCAGTTTAATGGCCCACGGACTAGCGGGGTTCAAAAACATTCAGTACTTC. Its translation: CASSLMAHGLAGFKNIQYF.

This clonotype was counted a single time. A much larger clone lies one base from this, so it may be a read error. This sequence joins TRBV29-1 and TRBJ1-1; D ambiguous. The CDR3 totals 15 residues. Germline CDR1 reads SQVTM; CDR2 reads ANQGSEA. The DNA for the CDR3 is TGCAGCGTTGAGTCGCTACGAGAATCGAACATTGAAGCTTTCTTT. It encodes CSVESLRESNIEAFF.

This clonotype has more than one count but fewer than ten. V usage is TRBV12-3 or TRBV12-4 and J usage is TRBJ2-7; no reliable D call. The CDR3 totals 13 residues. The V end was cut by 3 bases, the J end by 0 bases, with 6 bases between. The CDR3 DNA sequence: TGTGCCAGCAGTTTCCTCGGCTCCTACGAGCAGTACTTC. Translation gives CASSFLGSYEQYF.

This chain uses TRBV7-2 with TRBJ2-7; D possibly uses TRBD1 or TRBD2 (5 bases each). This CDR3 is built from 13 residues. Trimming took 3 bases from V and 0 from J, leaving 6 bases between them. Per the germline V gene, CDR1 is SGHTA and CDR2 is FQGNSA. In DNA form, the CDR3 reads TGTGCCAGCAGCTTTGGGGGCTCCTACGAGCAGTACTTC. Its translation is CASSFGGSYEQYF.

This clonotype was counted a few times. The chain has TRBV19 and TRBJ2-7, with 14 bases matching TRBD2. V shed 5 bases and J 5 bases; nucleotides not matched to a gene: 5. CDR3 size: 15 residues. Germline V lookup: CDR1 LNHDA, CDR2 SQIVND (reference sequence). This CDR3 reads CASSPTSGGADEQYF. The DNA for the CDR3 is TGTGCCAGTAGTCCGACTAGCGGGGGGGCCGACGAGCAGTACTTC.

This clonotype was counted a few times. J is TRBJ2-3 and V is TRBV6-1, with 9 positions matching TRBD2. The length of the CDR3 is 14 residues. Unmatched junction bases numbered 5, after V lost 6 bases and J lost 4 bases. Looked up from germline, CDR1 is MNHNS and CDR2 is SASEGT. The CDR3 coding sequence is TGTGCCAGCAGCAGCGGGGGGCTTGCAGATACGCAGTATTTT. It yields the protein CASSSGGLADTQYF.

The genes are TRBV6-1 and TRBJ2-5, with 14 bases identical to TRBD2. The CDR3 contains 15 residues. Germline V CDR1 and CDR2: MNHNS, SASEGT. The V gene end was trimmed by 4 bases and the J gene end by 2 bases; junction bases not matched to a gene: 0. The CDR3 sequence: CASSGLAGGQETQYF. The CDR3 nucleotides read TGTGCCAGCAGTGGACTAGCGGGGGGGCAAGAGACCCAGTACTTC.

For this clonotype: At one of its ends the junction is not consistent with the germline gene, which may arise from a read error. The chain employs TRBV6-5 and TRBJ2-7; weak D call: TRBD1 (5 bases). The germline CDR1 and CDR2 sequences are MNHEY and SVGAGI. The CDR3 covers 12 residues. CDR3: CAISSQGDEQYF. The CDR3 region has the DNA TGTGCCATCAGTTCCCAGGGTGACGAGCAGTACTTC.

CDR3 nucleotide sequence: TGTGCCAGCACCGACGATGGGCGGATGAAATCCGACAATCAGCCCCAGCATTTT. It codes for CASTDDGRMKSDNQPQHF. The J gene is TRBJ1-5, the V gene TRBV6-1; D unclear. Germline V gene data show CDR1 as MNHNS and CDR2 as SASEGT. This CDR3 has 18 amino acids. The V end was cut by 7 bases, the J end by 3 bases, with 25 bases between.

The rearrangement links TRBV19 to TRBJ1-5; TRBD1 might be the D (6 bases). CDR1 LNHDA and CDR2 SQIVND come from the germline V gene (reference sequence). The CDR3 is made up of 13 amino acids. The CDR3 is CGAGAFSNQPQHF. CDR3 in DNA: TGTGGGGCAGGGGCCTTTAGCAATCAGCCCCAGCATTTT.

In this sample, this clonotype turned up a few times. The rearrangement uses TRBV4-1 and TRBJ2-1; D is uncertain. The CDR3 extends over 15 amino acids. Germline values: CDR1 MGHRA, CDR2 YSYEKL. The germline V and J ends were trimmed by 0 bases and 2 bases, with 8 bases remaining between them. As DNA, the CDR3 is TGCGCCAGCAGCCAAGATTGGGGTACCTACAATGAGCAGTTCTTC. It codes for CASSQDWGTYNEQFF.

A note on this clonotype: This CDR3 fails to terminate in the conserved phenylalanine or tryptophan, so it likely reflects a read error. The rearrangement uses TRBV6-1 and TRBJ2-7, with no clear D. The CDR3 is 14 residues long. With 5 bases removed from V and 2 bases from J, the gap between germline ends came to 13 bases. Per germline, CDR1 MNHNS and CDR2 SASEGT. The CDR3 sequence is CASSTSGYPYEQYI. The CDR3 DNA sequence: TGTGCCAGCAGTACTTCAGGTTATCCCTACGAGCAGTACATC.

Within the sample, this clonotype is medium-sized. The V call is TRBV12-3 or TRBV12-4, the J call TRBJ2-6; D ambiguous. This CDR3 contains 15 residues. The germline V and J ends were trimmed by 1 base and 1 base, with 5 bases remaining between them. The CDR3 nucleotides read TGTGCCAGCAGTTTAGGGAATTCTGGGGCCAACGTCCTGACTTTC. It specifies CASSLGNSGANVLTF.

The chain employs TRBV6-5 and TRBJ2-2, with TRBD1 matching over 9 bases. With V trimmed by 10 bases and J by 6 bases, 12 bases remained unmatched. The CDR3 is 15 amino acids. Germline CDR1 and CDR2: MNHEY and SVGAGI. The CDR3 region is CAIRGQGRKPGELFF. CDR3 DNA: TGTGCCATCAGAGGACAGGGGAGAAAGCCCGGGGAGCTGTTTTTT.

This clonotype was found a few times. The chain is built from TRBV20-1 and TRBJ2-1; D is unresolved. Germline CDR1 reads DFQATT; CDR2 reads SNEGSKA (reference sequence). CDR3 length: 10 residues. V shed 5 bases and J shed 5 bases, with 4 bases lying between them. For the CDR3, the DNA is TGCAGTGCTCATGACAATGAGCAGTTCTTC. It encodes CSAHDNEQFF.

This clonotype was recorded a few times. The chain is built from TRBV30 and TRBJ2-7, with TRBD1 matching over 7 bases. The trim removed 1 base at V and 3 bases at J, leaving 9 bases unmatched. This CDR3 is 15 amino acids long. Germline V CDR1 and CDR2: GTSNPN, SVGIG (reference sequence). CDR3 in amino acids: CAWSGPRGRVYEQYF. The CDR3 DNA reads TGTGCCTGGAGTGGGCCTAGGGGGCGAGTCTACGAGCAGTACTTC.

The gene calls are TRBV20-1 and TRBJ2-2; 10 bases line up with TRBD2. This CDR3 is built from 18 residues. The J segment lost 0 bases and the V segment lost 3 bases, leaving 10 bases of the junction unmatched. Germline lookup yields CDR1 DFQATT and CDR2 SNEGSKA (reference sequence). The CDR3 sequence is CSARSVAGGSSNTGELFF. Written as DNA, the CDR3 is TGCAGTGCTAGGTCGGTAGCGGGGGGATCATCGAACACCGGGGAGCTGTTTTTT.

Only a few counts were recorded for this clonotype. This chain connects TRBV6-5 to TRBJ2-5, with no clear D. Germline V gene data show CDR1 as MNHEY and CDR2 as SVGAGI. V lost 5 bases to trimming and J lost 2 bases, with 15 bases between them. This CDR3 comprises 15 residues. CDR3 coding DNA: TGTGCCAGCAGTAAGGCCCTGATTGTACAAGAGACCCAGTACTTC. Translated, it gives CASSKALIVQETQYF.

J is TRBJ1-1 and V is TRBV7-9; D uncertain. This CDR3 region has 13 residues. V was cut by 4 bases and J by 7 bases, with 13 bases left in between. Germline V gives CDR1 SEHNR, CDR2 FQNEAQ (reference sequence). CDR3 sequence: CASSYTIGFEAFF. As DNA, the CDR3 is TGTGCCAGCAGCTACACAATTGGGTTTGAAGCTTTCTTT.

This clonotype has a single count. The chain has TRBV20-1 and TRBJ2-3; the match to TRBD2 covers 12 bases. Germline V gene lookup returns CDR1 DFQATT and CDR2 SNEGSKA (reference sequence). This CDR3 has 16 residues. V lost 3 bases to trimming and J lost 2 bases; unmatched junction nucleotides: 6. CDR3 in amino acids: CSASFGTSGSTDTQYF. DNA for the CDR3: TGCAGTGCTAGTTTTGGGACTAGCGGGTCCACAGATACGCAGTATTTT.

In the case of this clonotype: One end of the junction does not line up with germline, which may come from a read error. The chain combines TRBV6-1 with TRBJ1-1, with D hard to call. CDR3 length equals 13 residues. The V gene's germline CDR1 is MNHNS and CDR2 SASEGT. The chain's CDR3 is CANSTVANTEAFF. The CDR3 DNA sequence: TGTGCCAACAGTACCGTAGCGAACACTGAAGCTTTCTTT.

By its share, this clonotype is medium-sized. The chain employs TRBV19 and TRBJ1-5; unclear D gene. This CDR3 is built from 13 residues. The V end lost 3 bases, the J end lost 6 bases, and 9 bases lay between the germline ends. Germline-derived CDR1 and CDR2 are LNHDA and SQIVND (reference sequence). CDR3 in DNA: TGTGCCAGTAGTATGGATAGGCCTCAGCCCCAGCATTTT. Residues: CASSMDRPQPQHF. Full variable domain (rest looked up from reference TRBV19 and TRBJ1-5): DGGITQSPKYLFRKEGQNVTLSCEQNLNHDAMYWYRQDPGQGLRLIYYSQIVNDFQKGDIAEGYSVSREKKESFPLTVTSAQKNPTAFYLCASSMDRPQPQHFGDGTRLSIL.

V gene TRBV19 combines with J gene TRBJ1-5, with D possibly TRBD1 on 6 matching bases. Trimming removed 4 bases from V and 0 bases from J, with 13 bases in between. The CDR3 spans 16 residues. Germline loops: CDR1 LNHDA, CDR2 SQIVND (reference sequence). The CDR3 is CASSRQALRSNQPQHF. As DNA, the CDR3 is TGTGCCAGTAGTAGACAGGCCCTCCGTAGCAATCAGCCCCAGCATTTT.

Of note for this clonotype: An end of the junction does not agree with germline; a read error may underlie this. This chain joins TRBV4-3 and TRBJ1-1; D gene unclear. The CDR3 consists of 14 residues. Per the germline V gene, CDR1 is LGHNA and CDR2 is YSLEER. In DNA, the CDR3 is TGTGCCAGCAGCCCAGTCCCGACCAACACTGAAGCTTTCTTT. Translation gives CASSPVPTNTEAFF.